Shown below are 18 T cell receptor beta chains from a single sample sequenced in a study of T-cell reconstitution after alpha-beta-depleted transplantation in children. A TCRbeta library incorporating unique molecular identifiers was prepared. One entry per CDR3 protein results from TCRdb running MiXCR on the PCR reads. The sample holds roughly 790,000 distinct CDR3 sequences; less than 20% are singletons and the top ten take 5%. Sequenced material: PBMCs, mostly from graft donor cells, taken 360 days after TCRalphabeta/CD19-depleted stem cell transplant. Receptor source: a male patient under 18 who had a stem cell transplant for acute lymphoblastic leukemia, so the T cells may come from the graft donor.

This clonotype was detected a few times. CDR3 bases: TGCGCCAGCAGCTTGGGGCAGGGTTTGGGTCAGCCCCAGCATTTT. It specifies CASSLGQGLGQPQHF. This rearrangement joins TRBV5-1 to TRBJ1-5; a possible D gene is TRBD1 (5 bases). The CDR3 spans 15 residues. V lost 0 bases, J lost 6 bases, and 13 bases lay in between. Germline V gene data show CDR1 as SGHRS and CDR2 as YFSETQ.

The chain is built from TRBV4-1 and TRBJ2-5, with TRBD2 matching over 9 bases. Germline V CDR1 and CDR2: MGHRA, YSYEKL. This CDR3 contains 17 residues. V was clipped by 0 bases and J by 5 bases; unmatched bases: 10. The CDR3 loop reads CASSQDGGRAAGETQYF. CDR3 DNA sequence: TGCGCCAGCAGCCAAGACGGCGGGAGGGCCGCGGGGGAGACCCAGTACTTC.

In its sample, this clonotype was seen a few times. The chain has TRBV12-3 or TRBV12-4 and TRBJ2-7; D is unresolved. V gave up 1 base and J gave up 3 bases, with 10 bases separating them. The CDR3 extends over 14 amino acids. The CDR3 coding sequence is TGTGCCAGCAGTTTAGAAATGGGGTACTACGAGCAGTACTTC. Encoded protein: CASSLEMGYYEQYF.

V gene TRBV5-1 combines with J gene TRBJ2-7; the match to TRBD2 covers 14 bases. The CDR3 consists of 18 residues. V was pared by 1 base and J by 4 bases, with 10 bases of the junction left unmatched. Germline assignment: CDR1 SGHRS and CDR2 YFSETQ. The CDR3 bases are TGCGCCAGCAGCTTGATTCGGACTAGCGGGAGGATTACATACGAGCAGTACTTC. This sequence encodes CASSLIRTSGRITYEQYF.

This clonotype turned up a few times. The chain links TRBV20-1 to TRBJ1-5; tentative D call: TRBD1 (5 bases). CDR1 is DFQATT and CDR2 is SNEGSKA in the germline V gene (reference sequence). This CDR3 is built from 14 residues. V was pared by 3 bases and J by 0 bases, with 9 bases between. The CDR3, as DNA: TGCAGTGCTAGCTGGGGACGTAGCAATCAGCCCCAGCATTTT. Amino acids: CSASWGRSNQPQHF.

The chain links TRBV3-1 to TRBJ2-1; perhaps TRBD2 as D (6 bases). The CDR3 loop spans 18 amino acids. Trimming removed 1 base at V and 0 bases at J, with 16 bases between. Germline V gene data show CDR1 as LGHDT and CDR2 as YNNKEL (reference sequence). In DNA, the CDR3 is TGTGCCAGCAGCCAAGGAAGGGGAGACGGGAGCTCCTACAATGAGCAGTTCTTC. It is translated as CASSQGRGDGSSYNEQFF.

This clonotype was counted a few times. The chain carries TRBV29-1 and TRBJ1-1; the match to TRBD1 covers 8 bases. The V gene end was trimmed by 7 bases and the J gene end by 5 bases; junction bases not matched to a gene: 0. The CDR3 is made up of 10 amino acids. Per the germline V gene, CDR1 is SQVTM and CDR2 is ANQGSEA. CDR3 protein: CSGTGTEAFF. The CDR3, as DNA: TGCAGCGGGACAGGGACTGAAGCTTTCTTT.

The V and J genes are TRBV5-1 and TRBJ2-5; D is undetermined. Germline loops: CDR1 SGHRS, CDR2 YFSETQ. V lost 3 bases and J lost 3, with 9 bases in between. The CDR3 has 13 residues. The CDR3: CASSYGFEETQYF. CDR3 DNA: TGCGCCAGCAGCTATGGATTCGAAGAGACCCAGTACTTC.

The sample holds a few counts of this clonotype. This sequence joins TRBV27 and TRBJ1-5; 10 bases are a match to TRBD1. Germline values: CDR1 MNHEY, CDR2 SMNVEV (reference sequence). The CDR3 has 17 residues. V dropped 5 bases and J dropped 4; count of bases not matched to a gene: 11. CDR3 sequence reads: CASSPGTGAGLNQPQHF. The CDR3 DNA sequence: TGTGCCAGCAGTCCCGGGACAGGGGCGGGTCTGAATCAGCCCCAGCATTTT.

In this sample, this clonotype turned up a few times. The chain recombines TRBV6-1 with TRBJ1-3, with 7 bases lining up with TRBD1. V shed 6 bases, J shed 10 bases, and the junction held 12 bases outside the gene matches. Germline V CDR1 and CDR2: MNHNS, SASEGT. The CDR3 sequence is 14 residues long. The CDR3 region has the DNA TGTGCCAGCAGAAGATCCCCGGGACAGCAAACCATATATTTT. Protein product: CASRRSPGQQTIYF.

Here the CDR3 reads CASSLTYLGQPDYEQYF. The CDR3 nucleotides are TGCGCCAGCAGCTTGACCTACTTGGGACAGCCAGACTACGAGCAGTACTTC. The chain carries TRBV5-1 and TRBJ2-7; 7 bases map to TRBD1. Germline CDR1 SGHRS, CDR2 YFSETQ. CDR3 length equals 17 residues. Losses at the gene ends were 1 base for V and 3 bases for J; bases not matched to a gene: 13.

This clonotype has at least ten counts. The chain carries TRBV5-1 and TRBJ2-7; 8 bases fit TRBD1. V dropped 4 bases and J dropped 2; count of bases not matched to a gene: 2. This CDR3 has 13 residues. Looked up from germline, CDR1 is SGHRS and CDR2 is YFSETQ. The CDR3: CASSRTGTYEQYF. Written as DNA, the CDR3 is TGCGCCAGCAGCAGGACAGGGACCTACGAGCAGTACTTC.

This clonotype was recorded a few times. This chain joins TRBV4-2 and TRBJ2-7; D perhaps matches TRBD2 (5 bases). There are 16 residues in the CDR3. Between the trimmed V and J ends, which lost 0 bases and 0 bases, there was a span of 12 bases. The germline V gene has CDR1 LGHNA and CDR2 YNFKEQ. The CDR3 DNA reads TGTGCCAGCAGCCAAGATTCCCTAGCCAACTCCTACGAGCAGTACTTC. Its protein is CASSQDSLANSYEQYF.

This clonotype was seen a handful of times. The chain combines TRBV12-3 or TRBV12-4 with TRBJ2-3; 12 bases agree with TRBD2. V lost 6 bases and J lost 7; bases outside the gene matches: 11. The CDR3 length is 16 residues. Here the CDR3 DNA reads TGTGCCAGCAGGGTCCTAGCGGGAGGGCCGTTGAATACGCAGTATTTT. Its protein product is CASRVLAGGPLNTQYF.

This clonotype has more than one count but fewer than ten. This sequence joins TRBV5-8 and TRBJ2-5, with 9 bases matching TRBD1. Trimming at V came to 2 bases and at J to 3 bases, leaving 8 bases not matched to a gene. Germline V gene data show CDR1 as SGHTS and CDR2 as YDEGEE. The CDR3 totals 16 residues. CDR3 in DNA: TGTGCCAGCAGCTTTTCGGTACAGGGGGCTGAAGAGACCCAGTACTTC. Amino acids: CASSFSVQGAEETQYF.

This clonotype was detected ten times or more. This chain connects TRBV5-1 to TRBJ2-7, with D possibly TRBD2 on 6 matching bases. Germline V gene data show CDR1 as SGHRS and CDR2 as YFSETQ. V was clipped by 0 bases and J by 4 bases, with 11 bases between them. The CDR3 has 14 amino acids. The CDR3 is CASSLAGVRYEQYF. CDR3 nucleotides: TGCGCCAGCAGCTTGGCGGGAGTAAGATACGAGCAGTACTTC.

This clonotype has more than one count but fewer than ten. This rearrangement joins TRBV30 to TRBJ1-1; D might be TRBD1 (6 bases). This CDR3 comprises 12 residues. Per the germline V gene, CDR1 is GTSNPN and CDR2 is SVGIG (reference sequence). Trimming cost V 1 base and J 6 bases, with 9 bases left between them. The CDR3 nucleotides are TGTGCCTGGAGTGAGGGGGGCCCTGAAGCTTTCTTT. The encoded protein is CAWSEGGPEAFF.

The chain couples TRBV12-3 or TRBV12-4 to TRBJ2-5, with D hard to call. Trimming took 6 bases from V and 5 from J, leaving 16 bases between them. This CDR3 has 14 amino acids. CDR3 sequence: CASSQKPPEETQYF. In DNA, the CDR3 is TGTGCCAGCAGCCAGAAACCACCGGAGGAGACCCAGTACTTC.